This T cell receptor beta chain was found in a study of blood T cells in healthy people across ages. The second PCR ran about 6 to 12 cycles with a sample-barcoded 5' primer and J-beta primers. TCRdb re-called the 5' RACE reads through MiXCR, storing one row per CDR3 protein. The sample has 1.5 million or so distinct CDR3 sequences, approximately 42% seen once. Worth noting for this clonotype: The antigen remains unidentified.

Findings and caveats of the study: Age brought a roughly linear fall in TCR beta diversity measured per million T cells. Strong correlation linked observed beta diversity and percent naive T cells. With unsorted PBMCs, a conclusive comparison of naive versus antigen-experienced cells was not possible.

Donors ranged from roughly 6 to 100 years old and were healthy Caucasians in Russia. Between the trimmed V and J ends, which lost 1 base and 3 bases, there was a span of 9 bases. The length of the CDR3 is 14 residues. The chain carries TRBV12-3 or TRBV12-4 and TRBJ1-1; D not certain. The receptor was isolated from a woman in her late teens or twenties in good health. The sample taken for sequencing was blood. The CDR3 DNA follows: TGTGCCAGCAGTTTAGAACGGAAAGACACTGAAGCTTTCTTT. Amino acid sequence: CASSLERKDTEAFF.